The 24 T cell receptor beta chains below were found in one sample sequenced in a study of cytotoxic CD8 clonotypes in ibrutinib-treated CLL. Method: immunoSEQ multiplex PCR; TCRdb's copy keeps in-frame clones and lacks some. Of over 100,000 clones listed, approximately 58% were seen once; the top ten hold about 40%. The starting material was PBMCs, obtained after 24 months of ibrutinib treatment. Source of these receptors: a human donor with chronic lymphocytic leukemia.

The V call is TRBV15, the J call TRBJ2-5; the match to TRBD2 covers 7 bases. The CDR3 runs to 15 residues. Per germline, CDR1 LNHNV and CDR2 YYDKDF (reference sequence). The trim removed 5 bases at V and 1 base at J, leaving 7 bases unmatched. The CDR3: CATSGWEGSQETQYF. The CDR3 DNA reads TGTGCCACCAGCGGATGGGAGGGCAGCCAAGAGACCCAGTACTTC.

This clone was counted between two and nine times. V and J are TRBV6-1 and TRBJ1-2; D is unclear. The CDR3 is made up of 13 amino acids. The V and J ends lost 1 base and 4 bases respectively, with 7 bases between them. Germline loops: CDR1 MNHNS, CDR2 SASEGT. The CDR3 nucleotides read TGTGCCAGCAGTGAAGGGGCAGGCTATGGCTACACCTTC. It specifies CASSEGAGYGYTF.

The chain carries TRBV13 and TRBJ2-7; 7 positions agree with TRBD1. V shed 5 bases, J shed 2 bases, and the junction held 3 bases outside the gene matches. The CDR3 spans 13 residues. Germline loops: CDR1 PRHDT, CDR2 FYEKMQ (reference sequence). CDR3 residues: CASSPDRAYEQYF. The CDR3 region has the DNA TGTGCCAGCAGCCCAGACAGGGCCTACGAGCAGTACTTC.

CDR3 DNA: TGTGCCAGCAGTGGGCTTGGGACAGGGGTTAGGGATACGCAGTATTTT. Translating it yields CASSGLGTGVRDTQYF. The J gene is TRBJ2-3, the V gene TRBV2; 10 bases fit TRBD1. Germline CDR1 is SNHLY and CDR2 is FYNNEI. The V and J ends lost 4 bases and 6 bases, in that order; junction bases with no gene match: 10. The CDR3 has 16 amino acids. The full variable domain, rest sourced from reference TRBV2 and TRBJ2-3, is EPEVTQTPSHQVTQMGQEVILRCVPISNHLYFYWYRQILGQKVEFLVSFYNNEISEKSEIFDDQFSVERPDGSNFTLKIRSTKLEDSAMYFCASSGLGTGVRDTQYFGPGTRLTVL.

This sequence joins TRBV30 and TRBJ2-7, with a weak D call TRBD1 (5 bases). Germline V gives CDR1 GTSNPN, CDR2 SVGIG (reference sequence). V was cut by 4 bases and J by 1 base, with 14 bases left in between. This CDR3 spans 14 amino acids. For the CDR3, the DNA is TGTGCCTGGACAGAGCCAGGGTTTTCCTACGAGCAGTACTTC. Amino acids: CAWTEPGFSYEQYF.

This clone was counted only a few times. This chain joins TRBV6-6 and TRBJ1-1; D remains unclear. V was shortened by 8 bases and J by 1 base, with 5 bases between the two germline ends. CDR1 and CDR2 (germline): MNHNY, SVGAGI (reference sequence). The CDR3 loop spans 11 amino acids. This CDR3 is CASSGNTEAFF. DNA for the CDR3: TGTGCCAGCTCCGGGAACACTGAAGCTTTCTTT.

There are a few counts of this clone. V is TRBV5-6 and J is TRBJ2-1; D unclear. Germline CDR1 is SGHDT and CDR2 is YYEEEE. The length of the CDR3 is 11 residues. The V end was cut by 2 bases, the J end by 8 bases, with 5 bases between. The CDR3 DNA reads TGTGCCAGCAGCTTTCAACATGAGCAGTTCTTC. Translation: CASSFQHEQFF.

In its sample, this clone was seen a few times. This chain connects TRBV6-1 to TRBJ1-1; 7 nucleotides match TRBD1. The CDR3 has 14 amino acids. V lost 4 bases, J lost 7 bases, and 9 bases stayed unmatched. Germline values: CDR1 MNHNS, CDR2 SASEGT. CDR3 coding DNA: TGTGCCAGCAGTGTTGCCGGGACAGCGATTGAAGCTTTCTTT. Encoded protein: CASSVAGTAIEAFF.

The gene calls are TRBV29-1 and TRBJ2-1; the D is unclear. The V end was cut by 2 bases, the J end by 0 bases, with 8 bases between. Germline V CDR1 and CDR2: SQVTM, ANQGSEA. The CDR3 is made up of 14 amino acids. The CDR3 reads CSVESGFSYNEQFF. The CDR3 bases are TGCAGCGTTGAATCAGGATTCTCCTACAATGAGCAGTTCTTC.

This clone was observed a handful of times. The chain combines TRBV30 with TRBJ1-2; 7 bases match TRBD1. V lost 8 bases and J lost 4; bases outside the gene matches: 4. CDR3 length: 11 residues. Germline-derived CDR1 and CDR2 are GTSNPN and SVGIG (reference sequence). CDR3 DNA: TGTGCCCGGGCAGGGGGCTATGGCTACACCTTC. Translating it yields CARAGGYGYTF.

CDR3 DNA: TGTGCCAGCAGTTTCAAAGGGGGCAACGGCTACACCTTC. This codes for CASSFKGGNGYTF. V gene TRBV27 combines with J gene TRBJ1-2; 7 bases are a match to TRBD1. The CDR3 spans 13 residues. The J segment lost 8 bases and the V segment lost 3 bases, leaving 6 bases of the junction unmatched. Germline values: CDR1 MNHEY, CDR2 SMNVEV (reference sequence).

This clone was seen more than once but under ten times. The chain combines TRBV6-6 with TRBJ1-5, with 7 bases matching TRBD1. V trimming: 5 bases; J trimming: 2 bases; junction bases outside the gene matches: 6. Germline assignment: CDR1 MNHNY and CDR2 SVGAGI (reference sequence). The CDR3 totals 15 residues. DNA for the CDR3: TGTGCCAGCAGTATACAGGGGTTCGGCAATCAGCCCCAGCATTTT. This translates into CASSIQGFGNQPQHF.

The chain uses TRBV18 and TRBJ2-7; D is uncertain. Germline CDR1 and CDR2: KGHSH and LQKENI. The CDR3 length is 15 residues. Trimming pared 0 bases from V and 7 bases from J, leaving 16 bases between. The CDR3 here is CASSPPSSLRGEQYF. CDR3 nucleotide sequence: TGTGCCAGCTCACCACCGTCCAGTCTTCGCGGAGAGCAGTACTTC. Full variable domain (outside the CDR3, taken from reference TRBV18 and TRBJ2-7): NAGVMQNPRHLVRRRGQEARLRCSPMKGHSHVYWYRQLPEEGLKFMVYLQKENIIDESGMPKERFSAEFPKEGPSILRIQQVVRGDSAAYFCASSPPSSLRGEQYFGPGTRLTVT.

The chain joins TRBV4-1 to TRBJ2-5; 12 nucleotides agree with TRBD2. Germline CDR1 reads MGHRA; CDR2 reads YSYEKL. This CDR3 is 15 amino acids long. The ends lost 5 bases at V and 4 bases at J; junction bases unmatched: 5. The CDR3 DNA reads TGCGCCAGCAGCTCTAGCGGGGGGGCCTCAGAGACCCAGTACTTC. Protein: CASSSSGGASETQYF.

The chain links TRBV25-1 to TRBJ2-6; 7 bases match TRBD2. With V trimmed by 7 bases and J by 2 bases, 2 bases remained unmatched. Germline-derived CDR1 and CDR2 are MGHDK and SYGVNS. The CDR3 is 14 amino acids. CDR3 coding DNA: TGTGCCAGCATGGGACTACCTGGGGCCAACGTCCTGACTTTC. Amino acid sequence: CASMGLPGANVLTF.

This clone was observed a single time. The CDR3 is CASSQDSRSRDEQFF. The CDR3 bases are TGCGCCAGCAGCCAAGATAGTCGTAGCCGAGATGAGCAGTTCTTC. This rearrangement joins TRBV4-1 to TRBJ2-1; D call uncertain. Germline values: CDR1 MGHRA, CDR2 YSYEKL. V was cut by 0 bases and J by 8 bases, with 14 bases left in between. CDR3 length: 15 amino acids.

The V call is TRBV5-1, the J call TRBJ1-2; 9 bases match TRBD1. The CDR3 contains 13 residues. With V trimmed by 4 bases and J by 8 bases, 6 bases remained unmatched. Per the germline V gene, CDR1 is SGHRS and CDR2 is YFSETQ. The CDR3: CASSRDRAEGYTF. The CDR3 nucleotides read TGCGCCAGCAGCCGGGACAGGGCTGAGGGCTACACCTTC. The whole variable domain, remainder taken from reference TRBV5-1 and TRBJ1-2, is KAGVTQTPRYLIKTRGQQVTLSCSPISGHRSVSWYQQTPGQGLQFLFEYFSETQRNKGNFPGRFSGRQFSNSRSEMNVSTLELGDSALYLCASSRDRAEGYTFGSGTRLTVV.

CDR3 region: CASSGTPLSTDTQYF. The CDR3 DNA reads TGTGCCAGCAGTGGAACGCCGTTGAGCACAGATACGCAGTATTTT. The chain has TRBV2 and TRBJ2-3; D is uncertain. In germline, CDR1 is SNHLY, CDR2 FYNNEI. The CDR3 totals 15 residues. V was pared by 4 bases and J by 0 bases, with 11 bases between.

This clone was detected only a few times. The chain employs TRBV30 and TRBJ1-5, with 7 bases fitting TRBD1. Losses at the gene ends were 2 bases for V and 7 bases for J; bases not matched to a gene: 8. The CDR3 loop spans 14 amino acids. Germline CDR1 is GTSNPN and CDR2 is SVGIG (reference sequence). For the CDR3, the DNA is TGTGCCTGGAGTATCGGGAGGGGGCGACAGCCCCAGCATTTT. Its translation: CAWSIGRGRQPQHF. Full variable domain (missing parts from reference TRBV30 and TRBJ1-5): SQTIHQWPATLVQPVGSPLSLECTVEGTSNPNLYWYRQAAGRGLQLLFYSVGIGQISSEVPQNLSASRPQDRQFILSSKKLLLSDSGFYLCAWSIGRGRQPQHFGDGTRLSIL.

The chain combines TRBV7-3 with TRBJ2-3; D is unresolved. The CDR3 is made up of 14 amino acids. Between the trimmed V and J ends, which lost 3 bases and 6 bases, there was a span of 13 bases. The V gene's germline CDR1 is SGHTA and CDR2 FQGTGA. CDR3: CASSLAGQEDTQYF. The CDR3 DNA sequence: TGTGCCAGCAGCTTGGCCGGCCAGGAGGATACGCAGTATTTT.

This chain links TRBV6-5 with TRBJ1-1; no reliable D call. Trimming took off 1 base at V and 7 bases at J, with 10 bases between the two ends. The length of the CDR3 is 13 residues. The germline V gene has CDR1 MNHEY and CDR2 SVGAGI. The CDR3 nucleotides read TGTGCCAGCAGTTACTGGTCCGATAGTGAAGCTTTCTTT. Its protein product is CASSYWSDSEAFF.

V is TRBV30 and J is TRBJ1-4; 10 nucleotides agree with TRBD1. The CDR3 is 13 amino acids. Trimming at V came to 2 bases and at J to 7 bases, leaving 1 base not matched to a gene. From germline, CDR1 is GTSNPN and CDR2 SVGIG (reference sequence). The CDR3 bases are TGTGCCTGGAGTCGGACAGGGGGTGAAAAACTGTTTTTT. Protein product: CAWSRTGGEKLFF.

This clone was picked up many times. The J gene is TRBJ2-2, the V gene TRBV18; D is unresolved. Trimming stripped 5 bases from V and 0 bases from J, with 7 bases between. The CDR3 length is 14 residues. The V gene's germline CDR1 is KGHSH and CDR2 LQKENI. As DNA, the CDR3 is TGTGCCAGCTCAGAAGGGACGAACACCGGGGAGCTGTTTTTT. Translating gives CASSEGTNTGELFF.

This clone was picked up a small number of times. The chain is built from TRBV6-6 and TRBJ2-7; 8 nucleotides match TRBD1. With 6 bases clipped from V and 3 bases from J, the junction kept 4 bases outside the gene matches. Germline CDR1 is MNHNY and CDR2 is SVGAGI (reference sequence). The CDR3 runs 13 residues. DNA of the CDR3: TGTGCCAGCAGGGACAGGGATTTCTACGAGCAGTACTTC. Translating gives CASRDRDFYEQYF.